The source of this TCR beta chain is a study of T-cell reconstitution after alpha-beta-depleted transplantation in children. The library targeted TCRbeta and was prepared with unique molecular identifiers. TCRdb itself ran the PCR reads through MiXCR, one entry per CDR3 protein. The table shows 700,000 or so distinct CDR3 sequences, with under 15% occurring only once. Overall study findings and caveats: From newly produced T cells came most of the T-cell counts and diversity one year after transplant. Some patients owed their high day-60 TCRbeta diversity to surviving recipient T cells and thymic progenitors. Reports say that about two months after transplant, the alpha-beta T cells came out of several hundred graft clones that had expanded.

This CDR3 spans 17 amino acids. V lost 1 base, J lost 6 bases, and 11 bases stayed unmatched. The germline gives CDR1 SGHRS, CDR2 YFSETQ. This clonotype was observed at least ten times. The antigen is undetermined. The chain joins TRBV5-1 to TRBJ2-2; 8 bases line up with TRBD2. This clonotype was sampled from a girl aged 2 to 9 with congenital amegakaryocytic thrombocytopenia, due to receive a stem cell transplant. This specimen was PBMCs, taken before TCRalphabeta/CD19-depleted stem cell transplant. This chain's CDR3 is CASSLRAGVGTSGELFF. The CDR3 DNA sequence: TGCGCCAGCAGCTTGAGAGCGGGAGTGGGTACGTCCGGGGAGCTGTTTTTT.